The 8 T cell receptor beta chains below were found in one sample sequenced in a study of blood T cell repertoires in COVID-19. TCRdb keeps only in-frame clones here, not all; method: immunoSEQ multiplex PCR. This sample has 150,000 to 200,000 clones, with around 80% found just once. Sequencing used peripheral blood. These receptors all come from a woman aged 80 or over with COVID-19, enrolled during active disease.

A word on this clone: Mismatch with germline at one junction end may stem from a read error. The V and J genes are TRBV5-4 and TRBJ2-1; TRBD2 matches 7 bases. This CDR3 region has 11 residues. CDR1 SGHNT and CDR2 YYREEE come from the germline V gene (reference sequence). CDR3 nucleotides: TGTGCCAGCACCTTAGCGGGTCCCATGCTCTTC. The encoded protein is CASTLAGPMLF.

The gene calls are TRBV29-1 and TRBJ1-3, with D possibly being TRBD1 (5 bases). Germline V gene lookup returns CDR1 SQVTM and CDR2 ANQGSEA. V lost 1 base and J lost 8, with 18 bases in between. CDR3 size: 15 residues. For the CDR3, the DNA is TGCAGCGTTGAAGGGGACTCCTCGGGCGGCGACACCATATATTTT. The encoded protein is CSVEGDSSGGDTIYF. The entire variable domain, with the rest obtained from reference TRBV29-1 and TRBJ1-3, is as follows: SAVISQKPSRDICQRGTSLTIQCQVDSQVTMMFWYRQQPGQSLTLIATANQGSEATYESGFVIDKFPISRPNLTFSTLTVSNMSPEDSSIYLCSVEGDSSGGDTIYFGEGSWLTVV.

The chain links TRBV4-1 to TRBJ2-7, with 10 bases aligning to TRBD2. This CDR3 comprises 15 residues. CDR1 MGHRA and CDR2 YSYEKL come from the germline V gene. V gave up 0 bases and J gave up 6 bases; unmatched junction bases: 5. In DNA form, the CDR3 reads TGCGCCAGCAGCCAAGAAGCGGGAGGGGCCGGCGAGCAGTACTTC. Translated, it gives CASSQEAGGAGEQYF.

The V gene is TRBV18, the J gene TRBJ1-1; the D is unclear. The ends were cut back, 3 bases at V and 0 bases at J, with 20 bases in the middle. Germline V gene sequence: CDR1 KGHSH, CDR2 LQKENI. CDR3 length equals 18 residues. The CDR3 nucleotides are TGTGCCAGCTCACCCAGGCAGCCGGGAGGTAATGTGAACACTGAAGCTTTCTTT. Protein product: CASSPRQPGGNVNTEAFF. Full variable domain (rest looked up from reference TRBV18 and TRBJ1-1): NAGVMQNPRHLVRRRGQEARLRCSPMKGHSHVYWYRQLPEEGLKFMVYLQKENIIDESGMPKERFSAEFPKEGPSILRIQQVVRGDSAAYFCASSPRQPGGNVNTEAFFGQGTRLTVV.

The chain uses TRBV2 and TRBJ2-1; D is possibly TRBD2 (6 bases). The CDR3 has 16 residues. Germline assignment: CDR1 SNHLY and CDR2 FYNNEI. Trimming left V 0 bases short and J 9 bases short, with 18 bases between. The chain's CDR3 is CASSEARGFTSGEQFF. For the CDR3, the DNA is TGTGCCAGCAGTGAAGCGCGGGGTTTCACTAGTGGTGAGCAGTTCTTC. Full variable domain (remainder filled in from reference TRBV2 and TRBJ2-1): EPEVTQTPSHQVTQMGQEVILRCVPISNHLYFYWYRQILGQKVEFLVSFYNNEISEKSEIFDDQFSVERPDGSNFTLKIRSTKLEDSAMYFCASSEARGFTSGEQFFGPGTRLTVL.

CDR3 coding DNA: TGTGCCAGCAGCAGTAGGGGGAGCAGCACAGATACGCAGTATTTT. Amino acids: CASSSRGSSTDTQYF. V is TRBV7-2 and J is TRBJ2-3; D might be TRBD1 (6 bases). This CDR3 has 15 amino acids. Trimming shortened V by 5 bases and J by 0 bases, and 12 bases separated the two germline ends. Germline values: CDR1 SGHTA, CDR2 FQGNSA.

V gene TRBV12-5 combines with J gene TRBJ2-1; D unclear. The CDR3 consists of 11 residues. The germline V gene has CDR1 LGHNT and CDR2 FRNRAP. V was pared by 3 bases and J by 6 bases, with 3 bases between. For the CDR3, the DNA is TGTGCTAGTGGTTTCTTCAATGAGCAGTTCTTC. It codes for CASGFFNEQFF.

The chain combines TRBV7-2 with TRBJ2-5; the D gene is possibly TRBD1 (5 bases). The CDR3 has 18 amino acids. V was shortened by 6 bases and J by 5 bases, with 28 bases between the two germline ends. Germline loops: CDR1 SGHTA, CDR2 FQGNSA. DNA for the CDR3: TGTGCCAGCAGGGGAATGGGGCGCCCCCTTTTCTCGTGGGAGACCCAGTACTTC. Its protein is CASRGMGRPLFSWETQYF.